Listed below are T cell receptor beta chains from one sample, sequenced in a study of T cells after yellow fever vaccination. TCRdb used MiXCR to reprocess the 5' RACE reads, holding one entry per CDR3 protein. The table has 200,000 to 300,000 distinct CDR3 sequences, roughly 13% seen once; the top ten hold about 0.54%. Specimen: CD4+ T cells sorted from PBMCs, collected 45 days after the yellow fever booster vaccination. These receptor sequences come from a man younger than 45 who received the YFV17D yellow fever vaccine. The CDR3 runs from the conserved cysteine through the conserved F or W. The order of the fields is CDR3 protein, CDR3 DNA, clone size, V gene, D gene, J gene. D genes are given only for firm matches. Clone size is shown for a subset of rows, as once, few, many or a class of expanded clone.

CDR3aa: CASSPLVAPYEQYF
CDR3nt: TGTGCCAGCAGCCCGCTTGTCGCGCCGTACGAGCAGTACTTC
abundance: -
v_gene: TRBV11-2
d_gene: -
j_gene: TRBJ2-7

CDR3aa: CAISQDRGGINEQFF
CDR3nt: TGTGCCATCAGTCAGGACAGGGGAGGCATAAATGAGCAGTTCTTC
abundance: many
v_gene: TRBV10-3
d_gene: TRBD1
j_gene: TRBJ2-1

CDR3aa: CASSLRQANTGELFF
CDR3nt: TGTGCCAGCAGTTTAAGGCAGGCGAACACCGGGGAGCTGTTTTTT
abundance: many
v_gene: TRBV12-3/TRBV12-4
d_gene: -
j_gene: TRBJ2-2

CDR3aa: CASSRVSSGRANEQFF
CDR3nt: TGTGCCAGCAGCCGGGTGTCCAGCGGGAGGGCCAATGAGCAGTTCTTC
abundance: -
v_gene: TRBV7-9
d_gene: TRBD2
j_gene: TRBJ2-1

CDR3aa: CASSRGQTYEQYF
CDR3nt: TGCGCCAGCAGCAGGGGACAGACCTACGAGCAGTACTTC
abundance: many
v_gene: TRBV5-1
d_gene: TRBD1
j_gene: TRBJ2-7

CDR3aa: CASSSRYEQYF
CDR3nt: TGTGCCAGCAGTTCCCGCTACGAGCAGTACTTC
abundance: many
v_gene: TRBV7-2
d_gene: -
j_gene: TRBJ2-7

CDR3aa: CAISGAGGPNEQYF
CDR3nt: TGTGCCATCAGTGGAGCGGGAGGGCCCAACGAGCAGTACTTC
abundance: few
v_gene: TRBV10-3
d_gene: TRBD2
j_gene: TRBJ2-7

CDR3aa: CASRSGRAGYTQYF
CDR3nt: TGTGCCAGCCGAAGCGGGAGGGCGGGATATACGCAGTATTTT
abundance: few
v_gene: TRBV3-1
d_gene: TRBD2
j_gene: TRBJ2-3

CDR3aa: CSARVGGTDTQYF
CDR3nt: TGCAGTGCTAGAGTTGGCGGTACAGATACGCAGTATTTT
abundance: few
v_gene: TRBV20-1
d_gene: -
j_gene: TRBJ2-3

CDR3aa: CSAASFTGELFF
CDR3nt: TGCAGTGCTGCCTCGTTCACCGGGGAGCTGTTTTTT
abundance: -
v_gene: TRBV20-1
d_gene: -
j_gene: TRBJ2-2

CDR3aa: CASRWESSGSHEQYF
CDR3nt: TGTGCCAGCAGATGGGAGTCTAGCGGGAGCCACGAGCAGTACTTC
abundance: few
v_gene: TRBV12-3/TRBV12-4
d_gene: TRBD2
j_gene: TRBJ2-7

CDR3aa: CASSSPTSGTPYEQYF
CDR3nt: TGTGCCAGCAGTTCGCCGACTAGCGGGACCCCCTACGAGCAGTACTTC
abundance: few
v_gene: TRBV6-5
d_gene: TRBD2
j_gene: TRBJ2-7

CDR3aa: CSAPRASGSSSSYNEQFF
CDR3nt: TGCAGTGCTCCGCGAGCTAGCGGGAGCTCCAGCTCCTACAATGAGCAGTTCTTC
abundance: -
v_gene: TRBV20-1
d_gene: TRBD2
j_gene: TRBJ2-1

CDR3aa: CSANRDRLAYNEQFF
CDR3nt: TGCAGTGCGAATAGGGACAGGTTAGCCTACAATGAGCAGTTCTTC
abundance: many
v_gene: TRBV20-1
d_gene: TRBD1
j_gene: TRBJ2-1

CDR3aa: CASSQAPYGEGTEAFF
CDR3nt: TGCGCCAGCAGCCAAGCCCCCTACGGGGAGGGCACTGAAGCTTTCTTT
abundance: few
v_gene: TRBV4-3
d_gene: -
j_gene: TRBJ1-1

CDR3aa: CASSLSRGTVGNTIYF
CDR3nt: TGTGCCAGCAGCTTGTCCCGGGGAACTGTTGGAAACACCATATATTTT
abundance: -
v_gene: TRBV7-6
d_gene: -
j_gene: TRBJ1-3

CDR3aa: CASTLKPLGVNEQFF
CDR3nt: TGTGCCAGCACCCTTAAACCCCTTGGGGTCAATGAGCAGTTCTTC
abundance: -
v_gene: TRBV12-3/TRBV12-4
d_gene: -
j_gene: TRBJ2-1

CDR3aa: CASSQASGNLQYEQYF
CDR3nt: TGTGCCAGCAGCCAAGCCTCAGGGAACCTACAATACGAGCAGTACTTC
abundance: -
v_gene: TRBV14
d_gene: -
j_gene: TRBJ2-7

CDR3aa: CASSGGLAELAKNIQYF
CDR3nt: TGTGCCAGCAGTGGAGGACTAGCGGAATTAGCCAAAAACATTCAGTACTTC
abundance: -
v_gene: TRBV6-2/TRBV6-3
d_gene: TRBD2
j_gene: TRBJ2-4

CDR3aa: CASSSSVTQYF
CDR3nt: TGTGCCAGCAGCTCTAGTGTGACGCAGTATTTT
abundance: few
v_gene: TRBV7-2
d_gene: -
j_gene: TRBJ2-3

CDR3aa: CASSFADPSYEQYF
CDR3nt: TGCGCCAGCAGCTTTGCGGATCCGTCCTACGAGCAGTACTTC
abundance: few
v_gene: TRBV5-1
d_gene: -
j_gene: TRBJ2-7

CDR3aa: CASREGSGANEQFF
CDR3nt: TGTGCCAGCAGAGAAGGATCGGGAGCCAATGAGCAGTTCTTC
abundance: -
v_gene: TRBV6-2/TRBV6-3
d_gene: -
j_gene: TRBJ2-1

CDR3aa: CASSYKGQGYEQYF
CDR3nt: TGTGCCAGCAGTTACAAGGGCCAGGGGTACGAGCAGTACTTC
abundance: -
v_gene: TRBV6-5
d_gene: -
j_gene: TRBJ2-7

CDR3aa: CAWGAGTDTQYF
CDR3nt: TGTGCCTGGGGTGCGGGCACAGATACGCAGTATTTT
abundance: few
v_gene: TRBV30
d_gene: -
j_gene: TRBJ2-3

CDR3aa: CASSPAGVNYEQYF
CDR3nt: TGCGCCAGCAGCCCCGCGGGGGTGAATTACGAGCAGTACTTC
abundance: -
v_gene: TRBV5-1
d_gene: TRBD2
j_gene: TRBJ2-7

CDR3aa: CSVDSRGDTQYF
CDR3nt: TGCAGCGTTGACAGTAGGGGTGATACGCAGTATTTT
abundance: few
v_gene: TRBV29-1
d_gene: -
j_gene: TRBJ2-3

CDR3aa: CSAADYEQFF
CDR3nt: TGCAGTGCGGCTGACTATGAGCAGTTCTTC
abundance: many
v_gene: TRBV20-1
d_gene: -
j_gene: TRBJ2-1

CDR3aa: CSASGLAGETQYF
CDR3nt: TGCAGTGCTTCCGGACTAGCGGGAGAGACCCAGTACTTC
abundance: -
v_gene: TRBV20-1
d_gene: TRBD2
j_gene: TRBJ2-5

CDR3aa: CASSVLQTNTEAFF
CDR3nt: TGTGCCAGCAGCGTACTACAAACGAACACTGAAGCTTTCTTT
abundance: few
v_gene: TRBV9
d_gene: -
j_gene: TRBJ1-1

CDR3aa: CASSIDRTSGSGEQFF
CDR3nt: TGTGCCAGTAGTATAGATAGGACTAGCGGGAGTGGTGAGCAGTTCTTC
abundance: few
v_gene: TRBV19
d_gene: TRBD2
j_gene: TRBJ2-1

CDR3aa: CSATRLAGSTDTQYF
CDR3nt: TGCAGTGCTACTAGACTAGCGGGAAGCACAGATACGCAGTATTTT
abundance: -
v_gene: TRBV20-1
d_gene: TRBD2
j_gene: TRBJ2-3

CDR3aa: CSAKRGGEFYHEQFF
CDR3nt: TGCAGTGCTAAAAGGGGGGGGGAGTTCTACCATGAGCAGTTCTTC
abundance: few
v_gene: TRBV20-1
d_gene: -
j_gene: TRBJ2-1

CDR3aa: CASSVEQGVEQYF
CDR3nt: TGTGCCAGCAGCGTAGAACAGGGTGTCGAGCAGTACTTC
abundance: -
v_gene: TRBV9
d_gene: -
j_gene: TRBJ2-7

CDR3aa: CSASGDYNEQFF
CDR3nt: TGCAGTGCTAGCGGTGACTACAATGAGCAGTTCTTC
abundance: few
v_gene: TRBV20-1
d_gene: -
j_gene: TRBJ2-1

CDR3aa: CASSRPGLGTQYF
CDR3nt: TGTGCCAGCAGTCGGCCGGGTCTCGGGACCCAGTACTTC
abundance: few
v_gene: TRBV27
d_gene: -
j_gene: TRBJ2-5